The clone carrying this T cell receptor (beta chain) appeared a few times. Its antigen is unknown. Germline V gives CDR1 SEHNR, CDR2 FQNEAQ (reference sequence). The CDR3 covers 15 residues. V was clipped by 3 bases and J by 5 bases; unmatched bases: 8. The sample belongs to a study of post-analysis software for immune sequencing data. Across the whole study: Both relapsing-remitting and secondary progressive multiple sclerosis featured among the disease courses, as did progressive-relapsing multiple sclerosis.

Whole-study findings and limits: TRBV5-6, TRBV5-1 and TRBV20-1 belonged to a set of about five TRBV segments that were more frequent in patients than controls. Multiple sclerosis was associated with a significant reduction in normalized Chao1 diversity relative to controls. Same-batch samples co-clustered strongly by F measure.

Each TCR beta cDNA library carried unique molecular identifiers. Hundreds of thousands of cDNA molecules came from 1 to 10 million T cells. MiXCR was run by TCRdb on the PCR reads, yielding one entry per CDR3 protein. This table has approximately 160,000 distinct CDR3 sequences, about 30% appearing once. This sequence originates from a girl aged 5-17 years with multiple sclerosis. The sequencing input was blood. The V and J genes are TRBV7-9 and TRBJ2-7; 9 positions match TRBD2. CDR3 in DNA: TGTGCCAGCAGCTTCGAGATTAGCGGGAGTAACGAGCAGTACTTC. Translated: CASSFEISGSNEQYF.